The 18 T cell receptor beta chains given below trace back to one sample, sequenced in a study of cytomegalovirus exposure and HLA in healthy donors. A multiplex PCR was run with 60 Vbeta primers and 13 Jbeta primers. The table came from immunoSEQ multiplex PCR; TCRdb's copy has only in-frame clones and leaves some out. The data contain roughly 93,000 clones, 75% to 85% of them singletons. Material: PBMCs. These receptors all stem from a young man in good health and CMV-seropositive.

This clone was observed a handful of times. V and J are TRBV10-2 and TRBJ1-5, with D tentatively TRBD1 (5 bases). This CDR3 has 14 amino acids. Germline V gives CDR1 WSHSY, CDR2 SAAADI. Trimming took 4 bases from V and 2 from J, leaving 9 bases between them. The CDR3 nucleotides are TGCGCCAGCAGTGTCAGGGCGGGCAATCAGCCCCAGCATTTT. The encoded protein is CASSVRAGNQPQHF.

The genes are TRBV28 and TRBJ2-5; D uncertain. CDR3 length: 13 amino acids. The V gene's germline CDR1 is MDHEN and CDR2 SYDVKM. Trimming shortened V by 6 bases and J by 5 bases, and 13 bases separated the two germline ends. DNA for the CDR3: TGTGCCAGCAGCCCCCCGCTCAGGGAGACCCAGTACTTC. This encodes CASSPPLRETQYF.

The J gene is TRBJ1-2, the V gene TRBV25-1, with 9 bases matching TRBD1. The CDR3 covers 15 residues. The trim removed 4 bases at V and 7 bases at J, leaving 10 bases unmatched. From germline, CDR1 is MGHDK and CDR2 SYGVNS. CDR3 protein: CASSAYTGTGIGYTF. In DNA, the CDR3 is TGTGCCAGCAGTGCCTACACCGGGACAGGGATTGGCTACACCTTC.

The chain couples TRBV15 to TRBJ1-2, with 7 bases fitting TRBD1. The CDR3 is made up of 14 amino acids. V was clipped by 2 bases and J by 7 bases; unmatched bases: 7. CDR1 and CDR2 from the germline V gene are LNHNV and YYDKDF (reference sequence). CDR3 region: CATSRTTQGSGYTF. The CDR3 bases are TGTGCCACCAGCAGAACCACACAGGGGAGTGGCTACACCTTC.

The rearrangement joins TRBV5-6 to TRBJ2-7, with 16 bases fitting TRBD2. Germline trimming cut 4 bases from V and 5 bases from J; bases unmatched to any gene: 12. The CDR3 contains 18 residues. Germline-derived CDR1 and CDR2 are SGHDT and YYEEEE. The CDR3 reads CASSAGLAGGPYQDEQYF. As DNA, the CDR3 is TGTGCCAGCAGCGCGGGACTAGCGGGGGGGCCTTACCAGGACGAGCAGTACTTC. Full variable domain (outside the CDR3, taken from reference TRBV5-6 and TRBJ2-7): DAGVTQSPTHLIKTRGQQVTLRCSPKSGHDTVSWYQQALGQGPQFIFQYYEEEERQRGNFPDRFSGHQFPNYSSELNVNALLLGDSALYLCASSAGLAGGPYQDEQYFGPGTRLTVT.

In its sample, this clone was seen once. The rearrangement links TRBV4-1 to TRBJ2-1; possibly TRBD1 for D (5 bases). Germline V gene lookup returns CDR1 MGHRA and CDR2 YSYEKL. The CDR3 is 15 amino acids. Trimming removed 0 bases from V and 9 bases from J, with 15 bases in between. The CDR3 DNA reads TGCGCCAGCAGCCAAGAGGTCAGGGTGGGCGGTGAGCAGTTCTTC. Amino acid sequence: CASSQEVRVGGEQFF.

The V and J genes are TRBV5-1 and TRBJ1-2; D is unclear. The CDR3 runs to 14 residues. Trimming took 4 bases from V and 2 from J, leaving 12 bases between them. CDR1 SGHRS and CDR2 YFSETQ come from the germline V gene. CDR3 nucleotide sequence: TGCGCCAGCAGCCGCCCCGACGGGAACTATGGCTACACCTTC. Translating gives CASSRPDGNYGYTF. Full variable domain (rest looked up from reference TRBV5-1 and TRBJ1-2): KAGVTQTPRYLIKTRGQQVTLSCSPISGHRSVSWYQQTPGQGLQFLFEYFSETQRNKGNFPGRFSGRQFSNSRSEMNVSTLELGDSALYLCASSRPDGNYGYTFGSGTRLTVV.

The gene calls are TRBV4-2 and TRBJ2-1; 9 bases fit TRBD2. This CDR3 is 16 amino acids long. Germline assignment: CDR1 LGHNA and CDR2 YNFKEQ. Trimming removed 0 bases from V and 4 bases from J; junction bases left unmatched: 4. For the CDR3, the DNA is TGTGCCAGCAGCCAAGAGGAGCGGGGGGTGTACAATGAGCAGTTCTTC. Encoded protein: CASSQEERGVYNEQFF.

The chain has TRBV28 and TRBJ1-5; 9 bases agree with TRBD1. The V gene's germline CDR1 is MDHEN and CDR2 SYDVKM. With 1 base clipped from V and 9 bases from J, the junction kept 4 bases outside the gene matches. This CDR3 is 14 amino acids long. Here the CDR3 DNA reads TGTGCCAGCAGTTTATTGAGGACAGGGGTGCCCCAGCATTTT. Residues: CASSLLRTGVPQHF.

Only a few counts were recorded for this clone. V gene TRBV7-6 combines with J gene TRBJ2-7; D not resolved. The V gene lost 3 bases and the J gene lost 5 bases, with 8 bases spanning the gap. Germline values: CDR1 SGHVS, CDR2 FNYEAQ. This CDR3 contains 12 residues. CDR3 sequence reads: CASSFGADEQYF. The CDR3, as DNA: TGTGCCAGCAGCTTCGGAGCAGACGAGCAGTACTTC.

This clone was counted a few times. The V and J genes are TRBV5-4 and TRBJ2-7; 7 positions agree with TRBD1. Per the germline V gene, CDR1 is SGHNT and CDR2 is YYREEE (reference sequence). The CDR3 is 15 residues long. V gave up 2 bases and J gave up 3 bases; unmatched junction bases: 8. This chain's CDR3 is CASSLLGTEHYEQYF. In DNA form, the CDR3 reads TGTGCCAGCAGCTTACTCGGGACAGAGCACTACGAGCAGTACTTC. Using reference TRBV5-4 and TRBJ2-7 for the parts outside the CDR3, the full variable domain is ETGVTQSPTHLIKTRGQQVTLRCSSQSGHNTVSWYQQALGQGPQFIFQYYREEENGRGNFPPRFSGLQFPNYSSELNVNALELDDSALYLCASSLLGTEHYEQYFGPGTRLTVT.

The CDR3 DNA follows: TGTGCCAGCGAATCCAACAGGGGAACTGAAGCTTTCTTT. Protein product: CASESNRGTEAFF. The V gene is TRBV27, the J gene TRBJ1-1; 7 bases align to TRBD1. V lost 8 bases to trimming and J lost 5 bases; unmatched junction nucleotides: 8. This CDR3 is 13 amino acids long. Per the germline V gene, CDR1 is MNHEY and CDR2 is SMNVEV (reference sequence).

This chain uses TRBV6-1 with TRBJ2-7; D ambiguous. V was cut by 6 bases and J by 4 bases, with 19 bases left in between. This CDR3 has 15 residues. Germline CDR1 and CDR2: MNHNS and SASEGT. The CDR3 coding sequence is TGTGCCAGCAGCACAAGTCCATCGCTCGCATACGAGCAGTACTTC. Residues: CASSTSPSLAYEQYF.

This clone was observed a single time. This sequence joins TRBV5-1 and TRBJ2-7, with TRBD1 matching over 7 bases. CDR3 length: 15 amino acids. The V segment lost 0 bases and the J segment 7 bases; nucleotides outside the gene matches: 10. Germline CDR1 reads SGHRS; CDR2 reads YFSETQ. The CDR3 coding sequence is TGCGCCAGCAGCTTGGAGGCCGGGACAGTTTGGGAGCAGTACTTC. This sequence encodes CASSLEAGTVWEQYF.

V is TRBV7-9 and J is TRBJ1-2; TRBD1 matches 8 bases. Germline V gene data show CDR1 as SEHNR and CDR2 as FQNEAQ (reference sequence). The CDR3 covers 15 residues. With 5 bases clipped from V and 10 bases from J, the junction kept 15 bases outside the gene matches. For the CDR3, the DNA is TGTGCCAGCAGCCCGCCGGGAGTCGGGACAGGAATCTACACCTTC. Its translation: CASSPPGVGTGIYTF.

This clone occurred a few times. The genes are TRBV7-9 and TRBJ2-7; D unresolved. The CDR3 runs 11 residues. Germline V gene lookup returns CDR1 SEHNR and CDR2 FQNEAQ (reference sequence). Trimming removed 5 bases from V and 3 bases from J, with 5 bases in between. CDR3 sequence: CASSPFYEQYF. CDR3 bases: TGTGCCAGCAGCCCCTTCTACGAGCAGTACTTC. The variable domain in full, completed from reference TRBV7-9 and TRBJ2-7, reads DTGVSQNPRHKITKRGQNVTFRCDPISEHNRLYWYRQTLGQGPEFLTYFQNEAQLEKSRLLSDRFSAERPKGSFSTLEIQRTEQGDSAMYLCASSPFYEQYFGPGTRLTVT.

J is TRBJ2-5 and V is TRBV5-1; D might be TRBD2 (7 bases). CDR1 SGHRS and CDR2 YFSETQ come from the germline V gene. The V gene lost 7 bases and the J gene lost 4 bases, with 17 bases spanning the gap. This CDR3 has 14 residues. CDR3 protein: CASRGASPGETQYF. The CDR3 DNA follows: TGCGCCAGCCGGGGGGCTAGCCCAGGAGAGACCCAGTACTTC.

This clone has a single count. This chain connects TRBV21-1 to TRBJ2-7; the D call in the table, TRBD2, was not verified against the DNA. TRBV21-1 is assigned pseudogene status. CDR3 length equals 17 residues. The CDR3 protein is CAPQTGLAGGSSYEQYF. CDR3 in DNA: TGTGCCCCCCAGACGGGACTAGCGGGGGGAAGCTCCTACGAGCAGTACTTC.